The sequence of this TCR beta chain was determined in a study of cytomegalovirus exposure and HLA in healthy donors. Sequencing used immunoSEQ multiplex PCR; TCRdb keeps in-frame clones, though not all of them. The table shows approximately 120,000 clones, with 85% to 90% occurring only once. The donors were part of the validation cohort of roughly 130 subjects. That cohort was separate from the first cohort, which comprised 666 subjects. The CDR3 covers 15 residues. The germline CDR1 and CDR2 sequences are MDHEN and SYDVKM. The V end lost 3 bases, the J end lost 4 bases, and 15 bases lay between the germline ends.

This clonotype was obtained from a woman younger than 30 in good health and CMV-seronegative. Source material: PBMCs. The chain carries TRBV28 and TRBJ1-2, with D unclear. The CDR3 protein is CASSFNGPGSYGYTF. Here the CDR3 DNA reads TGTGCCAGCAGTTTTAATGGCCCGGGATCCTATGGCTACACCTTC.